Below, 27 T cell receptor beta chains from the same sample are listed, as sequenced in a study of T cell responses to AZD1222 COVID-19 vaccine (dated by TCRdb to 2020 to 2023). What this sample's time point label stands for: baseline before first vaccination. The receptor library was made with the immunoSEQ multiplex PCR assay. TCRdb carries this immuneACCESS record with in-frame sequences only. Its versions omit some clonotypes, under half of them owing to an unresolved V gene in the studies checked, with the rest unexplained. The sample table holds more than 80,000 clones, of which roughly 86% were seen once. Of the sample, 5.8% falls within the top ten clones. Sequences were derived from peripheral blood, sampled on day 0 of AZD1222 vaccination. All receptors come from an adult in good health.

DNA for the CDR3: TGTGCCAGCAGTGACTCGAGGGAGTCTGAGCAGTTCTTC. Its protein is CASSDSRESEQFF. This sequence joins TRBV6-4 and TRBJ2-1; a weak D match, TRBD2 (5 bases). The CDR3 consists of 13 residues. Trimming stripped 0 bases from V and 9 bases from J, with 9 bases between. Germline V CDR1 and CDR2: MRHNA, SNTAGT.

The rearrangement links TRBV29-1 to TRBJ2-1; D remains unclear. The CDR3 extends over 13 amino acids. CDR1 and CDR2 from the germline V gene are SQVTM and ANQGSEA. V was shortened by 6 bases and J by 7 bases, with 16 bases between the two germline ends. CDR3 DNA: TGCAGCGTCCCCGTGCGGTCTGGGAATGAGCAGTTCTTC. It translates to CSVPVRSGNEQFF.

V gene TRBV6-2 or TRBV6-3 combines with J gene TRBJ1-1; D is unclear. Trimming shortened V by 6 bases and J by 2 bases, and 10 bases separated the two germline ends. Germline V gene data show CDR1 as MNHEY and CDR2 as SVGEGT. The CDR3 is 13 amino acids. CDR3 region: CASSSRVNTEAFF. CDR3 sequence (DNA): TGTGCCAGCAGCTCCAGAGTAAACACTGAAGCTTTCTTT.

The rearrangement links TRBV19 to TRBJ1-6, with a possible D match to TRBD1 (6 bases). The V and J ends lost 7 bases and 10 bases respectively, with 17 bases between them. CDR1 is LNHDA and CDR2 is SQIVND in the germline V gene (reference sequence). There are 14 residues in the CDR3. DNA for the CDR3: TGTGCCAGTAACGATCGGGACATTGGCTCACCCCTCCACTTT. Amino acids: CASNDRDIGSPLHF.

In DNA form, the CDR3 reads TGTGCCAGCAGTTTTTCTGGCCAACCACACGATGAGCAGTTCTTC. It encodes CASSFSGQPHDEQFF. The V and J genes are TRBV28 and TRBJ2-1; D ambiguous. Germline V gives CDR1 MDHEN, CDR2 SYDVKM. CDR3 length: 15 residues. V lost 3 bases, J lost 8 bases, and 17 bases lay in between.

V gene TRBV6-5 combines with J gene TRBJ2-1; D is unclear. Germline V gives CDR1 MNHEY, CDR2 SVGAGI. V gave up 7 bases and J gave up 3 bases, with 10 bases separating them. This CDR3 is built from 13 residues. The CDR3 spells CASTPASYNEQFF. CDR3 in DNA: TGTGCCAGCACCCCCGCAAGCTACAATGAGCAGTTCTTC.

This clone has a single count. The V call is TRBV5-6, the J call TRBJ2-5, with D perhaps matching TRBD1 (6 bases). This CDR3 region has 14 residues. Germline CDR1 reads SGHDT; CDR2 reads YYEEEE. The ends were cut back, 4 bases at V and 4 bases at J, with 14 bases in the middle. CDR3 DNA sequence: TGTGCCAGCAGCCCCCTGGACAGTCCAGAGACCCAGTACTTC. Protein: CASSPLDSPETQYF.

The rearrangement uses TRBV19 and TRBJ1-1; D gene unclear. CDR3 size: 14 residues. Germline V gene data show CDR1 as LNHDA and CDR2 as SQIVND (reference sequence). V gave up 1 base and J gave up 1 base, with 7 bases separating them. CDR3 amino acids: CASSIVGWNTEAFF. CDR3 nucleotide sequence: TGTGCCAGTAGTATAGTAGGATGGAACACTGAAGCTTTCTTT.

The J gene is TRBJ2-1, the V gene TRBV10-3; 11 bases agree with TRBD1. CDR1 and CDR2 from the germline V gene are ENHRY and SYGVKD. J lost 5 bases, V lost 5 bases, and 2 bases had no gene match. This CDR3 has 14 residues. As DNA, the CDR3 is TGTGCCATCAGTCCGGGACAGGGGGACAATGAGCAGTTCTTC. This gives the protein CAISPGQGDNEQFF.

The chain has TRBV6-6 and TRBJ1-6; no firm D call. Looked up from germline, CDR1 is MNHNY and CDR2 is SVGAGI (reference sequence). The CDR3 spans 13 residues. Trimming stripped 0 bases from V and 10 bases from J, with 7 bases between. CDR3 sequence (DNA): TGTGCCAGCAGTTACTCCGCTTACTCACCCCTCCACTTT. This encodes CASSYSAYSPLHF.

This rearrangement joins TRBV9 to TRBJ2-2, with D maybe TRBD2 (6 bases). The CDR3 covers 15 residues. Germline V gene data show CDR1 as SGDLS and CDR2 as YYNGEE. The V and J ends lost 0 bases and 7 bases respectively, with 13 bases between them. The CDR3 DNA sequence: TGTGCCAGCAGCGTAGGTCCTAGCGATAACGGGGAGCTGTTTTTT. Protein product: CASSVGPSDNGELFF.

This clone was observed once. CDR3 amino acids: CASSPRPQQQSYGYTF. The CDR3 region has the DNA TGTGCCAGCTCCCCTCGGCCTCAACAGCAGTCCTATGGCTACACCTTC. V gene TRBV18 combines with J gene TRBJ1-2; D is uncertain. The CDR3 has 16 amino acids. Germline CDR1 reads KGHSH; CDR2 reads LQKENI. With 6 bases removed from V and 4 bases from J, the gap between germline ends came to 21 bases.

This clone occurred once. The rearrangement links TRBV5-1 to TRBJ2-1; 8 bases fit TRBD2. Germline loops: CDR1 SGHRS, CDR2 YFSETQ. V was clipped by 6 bases and J by 6 bases; unmatched bases: 8. The CDR3 covers 14 residues. The CDR3 nucleotides read TGCGCCAGCAAGGTGACTAGCGAAGTCAATGAGCAGTTCTTC. Encoded protein: CASKVTSEVNEQFF. Using reference TRBV5-1 and TRBJ2-1 for the parts outside the CDR3, the full variable domain is KAGVTQTPRYLIKTRGQQVTLSCSPISGHRSVSWYQQTPGQGLQFLFEYFSETQRNKGNFPGRFSGRQFSNSRSEMNVSTLELGDSALYLCASKVTSEVNEQFFGPGTRLTVL.

V is TRBV28 and J is TRBJ2-7; possible D gene TRBD2, 7 bases. The CDR3 is 14 amino acids. Trimming cost V 6 bases and J 2 bases, with 14 bases left between them. Per germline, CDR1 MDHEN and CDR2 SYDVKM. The CDR3 sequence: CASRKGGTAYEQYF. CDR3 DNA: TGTGCCAGCAGAAAGGGGGGGACGGCCTACGAGCAGTACTTC.

V gene TRBV11-2 combines with J gene TRBJ2-3; D is undetermined. Trimming removed 3 bases from V and 0 bases from J, with 4 bases in between. This CDR3 has 13 residues. CDR1 and CDR2 from the germline V gene are SGHAT and FQNNGV. The CDR3 reads CASSLTSTDTQYF. Written as DNA, the CDR3 is TGTGCCAGCAGCTTGACTAGCACAGATACGCAGTATTTT.

This chain connects TRBV9 to TRBJ2-1; 7 nucleotides line up with TRBD1. The CDR3 is 14 amino acids. Germline lookup yields CDR1 SGDLS and CDR2 YYNGEE. V shed 2 bases and J 5 bases; nucleotides not matched to a gene: 4. The CDR3 loop reads CASSVGQTDNEQFF. DNA of the CDR3: TGTGCCAGCAGCGTGGGACAGACAGACAATGAGCAGTTCTTC.

CDR3 in amino acids: CASSLRGHSNQPQHF. The CDR3 DNA is TGTGCCAGCAGTTTAAGGGGGCATAGCAATCAGCCCCAGCATTTT. The genes are TRBV27 and TRBJ1-5; 7 bases align to TRBD1. This CDR3 spans 15 amino acids. The ends lost 2 bases at V and 0 bases at J; junction bases unmatched: 1. Germline V gives CDR1 MNHEY, CDR2 SMNVEV (reference sequence).

This clone was recorded once. The chain uses TRBV29-1 and TRBJ2-7; D remains unclear. The CDR3 sequence is 13 residues long. The germline V gene has CDR1 SQVTM and CDR2 ANQGSEA. Trimming removed 6 bases at V and 2 bases at J, with 14 bases between. The CDR3 here is CSVYADQAYEQYF. DNA of the CDR3: TGCAGCGTCTACGCTGACCAGGCCTACGAGCAGTACTTC.

On this clone: Germline is not matched at one junction end, which may reflect a read error. The V gene is TRBV7-9, the J gene TRBJ1-4; D is possibly TRBD1 (6 bases). This CDR3 has 14 residues. Germline V gene sequence: CDR1 SEHNR, CDR2 FQNEAQ (reference sequence). The CDR3 protein is CASSAWGGDTQILF. The CDR3 nucleotides are TGTGCCAGCAGCGCTTGGGGGGGGGACACCCAGATACTATTT. The full variable domain, rest sourced from reference TRBV7-9 and TRBJ1-4, is DTGVSQNPRHKITKRGQNVTFRCDPISEHNRLYWYRQTLGQGPEFLTYFQNEAQLEKSRLLSDRFSAERPKGSFSTLEIQRTEQGDSAMYLCASSAWGGDTQILFGSGTQLSVL.

This clone appeared a few times. This chain links TRBV7-9 with TRBJ2-3; D not resolved. Trimming stripped 5 bases from V and 14 bases from J, with 17 bases between. CDR3 size: 12 residues. The germline gives CDR1 SEHNR, CDR2 FQNEAQ (reference sequence). The CDR3 nucleotides read TGTGCCAGCAGCCGAGCCGAACGAGTGGCGTATTTT. Translated, it gives CASSRAERVAYF.

V and J are TRBV5-1 and TRBJ2-3, with no clear D. Between the trimmed V and J ends, which lost 7 bases and 6 bases, there was a span of 12 bases. This CDR3 has 12 residues. The germline gives CDR1 SGHRS, CDR2 YFSETQ. DNA for the CDR3: TGCGCCAGCCGATTGTCGTCGGATACGCAGTATTTT. Translating gives CASRLSSDTQYF.

This clone was observed a single time. The chain is built from TRBV9 and TRBJ1-1, with a possible D match to TRBD1 (6 bases). The germline gives CDR1 SGDLS, CDR2 YYNGEE. The CDR3 consists of 18 residues. Trimming cost V 4 bases and J 1 base, with 23 bases left between them. Here the CDR3 DNA reads TGTGCCAGCAGCCCTCAAACTCCTACCGGGACATGGAACACTGAAGCTTTCTTT. Protein sequence: CASSPQTPTGTWNTEAFF.

The chain uses TRBV4-2 and TRBJ2-7, with 9 bases that match TRBD2. The germline CDR1 and CDR2 sequences are LGHNA and YNFKEQ. The trim removed 0 bases at V and 7 bases at J, leaving 7 bases unmatched. The CDR3 is made up of 15 amino acids. CDR3 amino acids: CASSQDPIAGVEQYF. The CDR3 DNA reads as TGTGCCAGCAGCCAAGATCCCATAGCGGGAGTTGAGCAGTACTTC.

The chain uses TRBV27 and TRBJ1-6; D remains unclear. The V end was cut by 7 bases, the J end by 10 bases, with 17 bases between. Per germline, CDR1 MNHEY and CDR2 SMNVEV (reference sequence). The CDR3 extends over 14 amino acids. The CDR3 region is CASTALGVGSPLHF. As DNA, the CDR3 is TGTGCCAGCACAGCCCTCGGGGTTGGATCACCCCTCCACTTT.

V gene TRBV28 combines with J gene TRBJ1-5; D remains ambiguous. From germline, CDR1 is MDHEN and CDR2 SYDVKM. Trimming shortened V by 3 bases and J by 7 bases, and 4 bases separated the two germline ends. CDR3 length: 11 residues. CDR3 DNA sequence: TGTGCCAGCAGTTTTGGCCAGCCCCAGCATTTT. It encodes CASSFGQPQHF.

This clone appeared once. This chain uses TRBV7-9 with TRBJ1-1; D unresolved. CDR3 length equals 13 residues. The germline V and J ends were trimmed by 5 bases and 1 base, with 8 bases remaining between them. Germline CDR1 reads SEHNR; CDR2 reads FQNEAQ (reference sequence). The CDR3, as DNA: TGTGCCAGCAGCCCGAGACAGAACACTGAAGCTTTCTTT. The encoded protein is CASSPRQNTEAFF. Filled out from reference TRBV7-9 and TRBJ1-1, the complete variable domain reads DTGVSQNPRHKITKRGQNVTFRCDPISEHNRLYWYRQTLGQGPEFLTYFQNEAQLEKSRLLSDRFSAERPKGSFSTLEIQRTEQGDSAMYLCASSPRQNTEAFFGQGTRLTVV.

The genes are TRBV27 and TRBJ1-5; tentatively, D is TRBD1 (6 bases). The germline gives CDR1 MNHEY, CDR2 SMNVEV (reference sequence). Trimming took 5 bases from V and 3 from J, leaving 11 bases between them. CDR3 length: 14 residues. DNA for the CDR3: TGTGCCAGCAGTCGGGACACTTCCAATCAGCCCCAGCATTTT. It specifies CASSRDTSNQPQHF.